These 2 T cell receptor beta chains were sequenced from one sample in a study of post-analysis software for immune sequencing data. Their recognized antigens are unknown. Unique molecular identifiers were built into the TCR beta cDNA libraries. TCRdb itself ran the PCR reads through MiXCR, one entry per CDR3 protein. The sample shows 430,000 or so distinct CDR3 sequences, roughly 38% of them seen only once. The study, taken as a whole, reports: TRBV5-6, TRBV5-1 and TRBV20-1 were among roughly 5 TRBV segments more frequent in patients than controls.

Source material: blood. The source of these receptors is a girl aged 2 to 10 with multiple sclerosis.

The rearrangement joins TRBV7-2 to TRBJ1-2; possibly TRBD1 for D (5 bases). Trimming took off 6 bases at V and 2 bases at J, with 16 bases between the two ends. This CDR3 has 15 amino acids. Germline CDR1 reads SGHTA; CDR2 reads FQGNSA. For the CDR3, the DNA is TGTGCCAGCAGGGATGGGACTCATCCGAACTATGGCTACACCTTC. This codes for CASRDGTHPNYGYTF. The whole variable domain, filled in from reference TRBV7-2 and TRBJ1-2, reads GAGVSQSPSNKVTEKGKDVELRCDPISGHTALYWYRQSLGQGLEFLIYFQGNSAPDKSGLPSDRFSAERTGGSVSTLTIQRTQQEDSAVYLCASRDGTHPNYGYTFGSGTRLTVV.

This clonotype was counted between two and nine times. This chain connects TRBV4-2 to TRBJ1-5; a weak D match, TRBD1 (5 bases). With 5 bases removed from V and 3 bases from J, the gap between germline ends came to 14 bases. The germline V gene has CDR1 LGHNA and CDR2 YNFKEQ. The CDR3 consists of 15 residues. CDR3 DNA: TGTGCCAGCAGCTCCCGGGACGGATTCAATCAGCCCCAGCATTTT. Residues: CASSSRDGFNQPQHF.